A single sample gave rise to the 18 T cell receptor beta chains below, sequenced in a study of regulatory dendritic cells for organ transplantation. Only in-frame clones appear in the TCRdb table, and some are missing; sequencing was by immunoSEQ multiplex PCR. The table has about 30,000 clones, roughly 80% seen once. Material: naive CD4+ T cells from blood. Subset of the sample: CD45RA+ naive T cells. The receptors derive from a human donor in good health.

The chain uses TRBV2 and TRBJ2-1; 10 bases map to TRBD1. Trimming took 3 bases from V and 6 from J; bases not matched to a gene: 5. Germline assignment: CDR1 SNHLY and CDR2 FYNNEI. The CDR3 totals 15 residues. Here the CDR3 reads CASSDRDRGFNEQFF. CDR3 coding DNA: TGTGCCAGCAGTGATCGGGACAGGGGTTTCAATGAGCAGTTCTTC.

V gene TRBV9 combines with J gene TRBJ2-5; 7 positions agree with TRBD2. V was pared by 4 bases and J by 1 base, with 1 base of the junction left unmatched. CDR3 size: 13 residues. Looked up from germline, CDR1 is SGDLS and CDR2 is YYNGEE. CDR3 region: CASSPSGQETQYF. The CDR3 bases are TGTGCCAGCAGCCCTAGCGGCCAAGAGACCCAGTACTTC.

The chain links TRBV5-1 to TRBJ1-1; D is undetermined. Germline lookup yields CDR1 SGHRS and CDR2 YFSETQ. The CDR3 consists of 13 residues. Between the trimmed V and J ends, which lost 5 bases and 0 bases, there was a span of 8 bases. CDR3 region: CASRSQVNTEAFF. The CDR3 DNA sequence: TGCGCCAGCAGGAGTCAGGTGAACACTGAAGCTTTCTTT.

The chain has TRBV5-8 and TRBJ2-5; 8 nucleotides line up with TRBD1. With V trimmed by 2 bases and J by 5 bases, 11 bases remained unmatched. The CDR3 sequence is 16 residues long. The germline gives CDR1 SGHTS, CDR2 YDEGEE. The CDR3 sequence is CASSFSLRGRRETQYF. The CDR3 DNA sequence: TGTGCCAGCAGCTTCTCGCTCAGGGGGCGCCGGGAGACCCAGTACTTC.

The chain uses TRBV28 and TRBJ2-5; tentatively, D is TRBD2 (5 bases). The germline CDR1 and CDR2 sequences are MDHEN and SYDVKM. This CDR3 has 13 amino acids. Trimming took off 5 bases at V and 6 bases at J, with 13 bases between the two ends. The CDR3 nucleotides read TGTGCCAGCAGTCCCGGGGTTGAGAAGACCCAGTACTTC. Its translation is CASSPGVEKTQYF.

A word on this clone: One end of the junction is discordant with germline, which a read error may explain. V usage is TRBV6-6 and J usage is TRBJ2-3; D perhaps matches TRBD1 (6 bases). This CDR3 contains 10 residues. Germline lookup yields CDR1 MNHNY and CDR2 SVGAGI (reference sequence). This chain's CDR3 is CASSYRTVEF. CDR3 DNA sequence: TGTGCCAGCAGTTACCGGACAGTGGAATTT.

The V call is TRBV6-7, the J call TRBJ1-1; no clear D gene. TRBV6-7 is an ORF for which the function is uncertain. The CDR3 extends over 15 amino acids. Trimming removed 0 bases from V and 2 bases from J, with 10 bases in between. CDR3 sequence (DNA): TGTGCCAGCAGTTACTCGAGCCCGAGAAACACTGAAGCTTTCTTT. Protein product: CASSYSSPRNTEAFF.

CDR3 bases: TGCAGCGTTTCTTTATCGGGGAGTACCGGGGAGCTGTTTTTT. This codes for CSVSLSGSTGELFF. This chain uses TRBV29-1 with TRBJ2-2, with D possibly matching TRBD2 (5 bases). The V gene lost 5 bases and the J gene lost 5 bases, with 15 bases spanning the gap. The CDR3 runs to 14 residues. Germline V gene lookup returns CDR1 SQVTM and CDR2 ANQGSEA.

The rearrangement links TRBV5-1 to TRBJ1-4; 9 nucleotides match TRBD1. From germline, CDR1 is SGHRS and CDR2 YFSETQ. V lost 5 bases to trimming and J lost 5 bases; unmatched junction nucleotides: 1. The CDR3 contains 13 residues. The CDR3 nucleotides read TGCGCCAGCAGGGACAGGGGAAATGAAAAACTGTTTTTT. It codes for CASRDRGNEKLFF.

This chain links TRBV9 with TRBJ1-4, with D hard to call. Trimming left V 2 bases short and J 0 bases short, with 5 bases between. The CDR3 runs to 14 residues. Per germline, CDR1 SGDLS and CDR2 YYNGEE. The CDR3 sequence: CASSVRATNEKLFF. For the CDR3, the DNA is TGTGCCAGCAGCGTGAGAGCAACTAATGAAAAACTGTTTTTT.

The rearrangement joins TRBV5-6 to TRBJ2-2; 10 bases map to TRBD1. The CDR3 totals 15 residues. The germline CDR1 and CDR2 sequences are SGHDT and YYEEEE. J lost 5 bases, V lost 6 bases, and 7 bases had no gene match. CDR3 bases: TGTGCCAGCATCAGGGACAGGGGCGAGACCGGGGAGCTGTTTTTT. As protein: CASIRDRGETGELFF.

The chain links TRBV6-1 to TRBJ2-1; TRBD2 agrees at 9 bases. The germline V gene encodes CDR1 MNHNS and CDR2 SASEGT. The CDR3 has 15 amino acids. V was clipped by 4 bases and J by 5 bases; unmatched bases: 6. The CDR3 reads CASSARQRGDNEQFF. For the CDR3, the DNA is TGTGCCAGCAGTGCCCGCCAGCGGGGGGACAATGAGCAGTTCTTC.

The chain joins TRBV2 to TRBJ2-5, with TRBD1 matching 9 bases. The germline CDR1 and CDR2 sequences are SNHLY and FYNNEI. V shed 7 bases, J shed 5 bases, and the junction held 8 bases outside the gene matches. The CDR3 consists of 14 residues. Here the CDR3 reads CASNMDRGAETQYF. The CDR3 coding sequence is TGTGCCAGCAATATGGACAGGGGAGCGGAGACCCAGTACTTC.

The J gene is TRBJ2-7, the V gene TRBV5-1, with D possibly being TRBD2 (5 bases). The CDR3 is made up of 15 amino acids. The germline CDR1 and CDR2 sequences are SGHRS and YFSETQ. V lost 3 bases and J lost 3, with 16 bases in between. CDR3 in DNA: TGCGCCAGCAGCTCTTCCAGGACGGGGAACTACGAGCAGTACTTC. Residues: CASSSSRTGNYEQYF.

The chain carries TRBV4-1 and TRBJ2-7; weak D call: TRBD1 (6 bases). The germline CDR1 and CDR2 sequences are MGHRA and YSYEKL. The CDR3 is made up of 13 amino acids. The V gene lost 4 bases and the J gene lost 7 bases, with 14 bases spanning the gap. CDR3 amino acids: CASSLTDRYEQYF. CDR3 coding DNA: TGCGCCAGCAGCCTCACCGACAGGTATGAGCAGTACTTC.

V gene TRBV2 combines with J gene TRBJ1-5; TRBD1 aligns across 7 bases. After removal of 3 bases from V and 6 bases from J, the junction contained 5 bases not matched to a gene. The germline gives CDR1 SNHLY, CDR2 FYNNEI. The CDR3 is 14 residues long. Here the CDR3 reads CASSDRPGGQPQHF. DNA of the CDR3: TGTGCCAGCAGTGATAGGCCAGGGGGTCAGCCCCAGCATTTT.

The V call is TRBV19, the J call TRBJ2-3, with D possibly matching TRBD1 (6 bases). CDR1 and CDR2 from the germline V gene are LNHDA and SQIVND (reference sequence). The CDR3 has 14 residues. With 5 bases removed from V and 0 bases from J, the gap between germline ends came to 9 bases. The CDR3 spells CASSQGISTDTQYF. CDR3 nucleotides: TGTGCCAGTAGTCAGGGGATTAGCACAGATACGCAGTATTTT.

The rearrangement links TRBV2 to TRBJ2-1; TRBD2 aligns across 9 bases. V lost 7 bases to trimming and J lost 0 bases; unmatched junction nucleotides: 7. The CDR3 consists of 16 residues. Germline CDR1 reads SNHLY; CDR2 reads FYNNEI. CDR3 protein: CASTQRAGGSYNEQFF. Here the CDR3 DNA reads TGTGCCAGCACCCAAAGAGCGGGGGGCTCCTACAATGAGCAGTTCTTC. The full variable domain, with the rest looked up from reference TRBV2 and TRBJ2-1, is EPEVTQTPSHQVTQMGQEVILRCVPISNHLYFYWYRQILGQKVEFLVSFYNNEISEKSEIFDDQFSVERPDGSNFTLKIRSTKLEDSAMYFCASTQRAGGSYNEQFFGPGTRLTVL.